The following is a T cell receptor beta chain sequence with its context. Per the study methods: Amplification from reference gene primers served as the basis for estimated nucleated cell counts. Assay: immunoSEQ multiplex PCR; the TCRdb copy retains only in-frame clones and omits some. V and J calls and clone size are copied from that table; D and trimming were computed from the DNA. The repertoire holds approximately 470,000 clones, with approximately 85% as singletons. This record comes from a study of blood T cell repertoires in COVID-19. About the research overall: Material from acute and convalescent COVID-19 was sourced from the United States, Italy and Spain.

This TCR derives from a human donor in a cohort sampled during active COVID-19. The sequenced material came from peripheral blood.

The CDR3 DNA reads TGCAGCGTTGAAGAGTTGAGAGGTTTTAATGAAAAACTGTTTTTT. This translates into CSVEELRGFNEKLFF. The chain carries TRBV29-1 and TRBJ1-4; D uncertain. The CDR3 loop spans 15 amino acids. V was trimmed by 0 bases and J by 4 bases, leaving 12 bases between them. Germline loops: CDR1 SQVTM, CDR2 ANQGSEA.